Each of the 12 T cell receptor beta chains below was sequenced from the same sample in a study of T cells in Graves' hyperthyroidism and ophthalmopathy. RNA transcripts served as the template for amplifying TCR beta CDR3 regions. First-round RT-PCR of the TCR CDR3 relied on the HTBI primer set. Via MiXCR, TCRdb re-called the multiplex PCR reads, giving one row per CDR3 protein. The table lists hundreds of thousands of distinct CDR3 sequences, around 21% of them singletons. Sequenced material: blood. The receptors were sampled from a man aged 25 to 40 with Graves' ophthalmopathy.

This rearrangement joins TRBV5-4 to TRBJ2-2; D is possibly TRBD1 (5 bases). V was pared by 0 bases and J by 0 bases, with 9 bases between. The CDR3 loop spans 16 amino acids. Germline CDR1 and CDR2: SGHNT and YYREEE (reference sequence). The CDR3 protein is CASSLAPGTNTGELFF. Written as DNA, the CDR3 is TGTGCCAGCAGCTTGGCCCCAGGGACGAACACCGGGGAGCTGTTTTTT.

The chain combines TRBV4-2 with TRBJ2-2; 9 nucleotides align to TRBD2. The V gene end was trimmed by 1 base and the J gene end by 5 bases; junction bases not matched to a gene: 8. Germline CDR1 LGHNA, CDR2 YNFKEQ. The CDR3 runs 17 residues. CDR3 residues: CASSQGPSGEGTGELFF. The DNA of the CDR3 is TGTGCCAGCAGCCAAGGTCCTAGCGGGGAAGGTACCGGGGAGCTGTTTTTT.

The rearrangement joins TRBV28 to TRBJ1-2; weak D call: TRBD1 (5 bases). The V end was cut by 6 bases, the J end by 4 bases, with 12 bases between. The CDR3 sequence is 13 residues long. CDR1 and CDR2 (germline): MDHEN, SYDVKM. CDR3 bases: TGTGCCAGCAGCACTGGACACCTCTATGGCTACACCTTC. Its translation is CASSTGHLYGYTF.

This clonotype was recorded many times. The rearrangement joins TRBV7-3 to TRBJ2-7; D is tentatively TRBD1 or TRBD2 (5 bases each). Germline V gene sequence: CDR1 SGHTA, CDR2 FQGTGA. This CDR3 region has 14 residues. Trimming left V 5 bases short and J 9 bases short, with 20 bases between. This chain's CDR3 is CASSTGTAVCRQYF. DNA of the CDR3: TGTGCCAGCAGCACCGGGACGGCCGTCTGTCGGCAGTACTTC.

This clonotype was found many times. This sequence joins TRBV12-3 or TRBV12-4 and TRBJ2-5; no reliable D call. Trimming took 5 bases from V and 0 from J, leaving 7 bases between them. This CDR3 comprises 13 residues. The chain's CDR3 is CASSRGHQETQYF. CDR3 nucleotides: TGTGCCAGCAGTCGCGGACACCAAGAGACCCAGTACTTC.

This clonotype has only a few counts. The chain uses TRBV20-1 and TRBJ1-5; D not certain. The CDR3 consists of 14 residues. Trimming stripped 3 bases from V and 2 bases from J, with 11 bases between. Germline CDR1 reads DFQATT; CDR2 reads SNEGSKA (reference sequence). CDR3 in amino acids: CSASPPAGNQPQHF. The CDR3 bases are TGCAGTGCTAGCCCTCCGGCAGGCAATCAGCCCCAGCATTTT.

This clonotype has ten or more counts. The chain carries TRBV11-2 and TRBJ2-5; D uncertain. Germline CDR1 and CDR2: SGHAT and FQNNGV. Trimming took off 0 bases at V and 2 bases at J, with 1 base between the two ends. The CDR3 contains 12 residues. DNA of the CDR3: TGTGCCAGCAGCTTAGAGCAAGAGACCCAGTACTTC. Protein product: CASSLEQETQYF.

The V gene is TRBV9, the J gene TRBJ1-2; 7 nucleotides align to TRBD1. Germline-derived CDR1 and CDR2 are SGDLS and YYNGEE. This CDR3 region has 16 residues. Trimming at V came to 8 bases and at J to 6 bases, leaving 19 bases not matched to a gene. Written as DNA, the CDR3 is TGTGCCAGGACCACGGGACAGCGGCTGGGCGATCATGGCTACACCTTC. This translates into CARTTGQRLGDHGYTF.

The sample holds many counts of this clonotype. This chain uses TRBV27 with TRBJ2-7; weak D call: TRBD1 (5 bases). Germline V gene lookup returns CDR1 MNHEY and CDR2 SMNVEV (reference sequence). V was cut by 0 bases and J by 3 bases, with 12 bases left in between. This CDR3 is built from 15 residues. Here the CDR3 reads CASSLSFWTYYEQYF. For the CDR3, the DNA is TGTGCCAGCAGTTTATCCTTCTGGACATACTACGAGCAGTACTTC.

This clonotype was counted at least ten times. The chain carries TRBV20-1 and TRBJ2-1; no firm D call. This CDR3 is 13 amino acids long. V was cut by 2 bases and J by 1 base, with 6 bases left in between. In germline, CDR1 is DFQATT, CDR2 SNEGSKA (reference sequence). Here the CDR3 reads CSARPGSYNEQFF. Written as DNA, the CDR3 is TGCAGTGCTAGACCGGGTTCCTACAATGAGCAGTTCTTC.

V is TRBV6-1 and J is TRBJ2-4; D ambiguous. Per germline, CDR1 MNHNS and CDR2 SASEGT. Trimming removed 6 bases from V and 2 bases from J, with 8 bases in between. The CDR3 runs to 13 residues. The CDR3 coding sequence is TGTGCCAGCAGGCAGGAGTCCAAAAACATTCAGTACTTC. This sequence encodes CASRQESKNIQYF.

This clonotype has a handful of counts. The rearrangement joins TRBV6-2 or TRBV6-3 to TRBJ2-7; 7 nucleotides align to TRBD1. Germline V gene data show CDR1 as MNHEY and CDR2 as SVGEGT. The CDR3 consists of 13 residues. V was pared by 5 bases and J by 7 bases, with 8 bases of the junction left unmatched. The CDR3 reads CASSRFRGQEQYF. Written as DNA, the CDR3 is TGTGCCAGCAGTCGATTCCGGGGACAGGAGCAGTACTTC.